The 16 T cell receptor beta chains listed next were all sequenced from one sample in a study of T-cell memory formation after mild COVID-19. TCRdb passed the 5' RACE reads through MiXCR, listing each CDR3 protein once. This sample has some 410,000 distinct CDR3 sequences, with 23% found just once. The sequenced material came from PBMCs or a T cell subset sorted from them (not recorded which). Receptors were obtained from an adult woman who had mild COVID-19 (a few samples of this study predate the infection). Cell type and time point are not known.

The genes are TRBV9 and TRBJ2-6; TRBD2 might be the D (5 bases). Trimming took off 4 bases at V and 4 bases at J, with 15 bases between the two ends. The V gene's germline CDR1 is SGDLS and CDR2 YYNGEE. The CDR3 is made up of 16 amino acids. CDR3 in DNA: TGTGCCAGCAGCTCGACGAGGGTTTCCGGGGCCAACGTCCTGACTTTC. Translating gives CASSSTRVSGANVLTF.

This clonotype was picked up a small number of times. The chain employs TRBV4-1 and TRBJ2-7; 9 bases map to TRBD1. V lost 6 bases to trimming and J lost 5 bases; unmatched junction nucleotides: 8. The CDR3 is made up of 14 amino acids. Germline CDR1 MGHRA, CDR2 YSYEKL. The chain's CDR3 is CASSFGTGSDEQYF. The DNA for the CDR3 is TGCGCCAGCAGTTTCGGGACAGGGAGCGACGAGCAGTACTTC.

The chain employs TRBV7-8 and TRBJ2-7; 7 nucleotides match TRBD1. The CDR3 runs 15 residues. V shed 5 bases and J 3 bases; nucleotides not matched to a gene: 10. Germline V CDR1 and CDR2: SGHVS, FQNEAQ. The DNA of the CDR3 is TGTGCCAGCAGCCCCACATACGGACAGGTCTACGAGCAGTACTTC. Protein sequence: CASSPTYGQVYEQYF. The full variable domain, its missing parts supplied by reference TRBV7-8 and TRBJ2-7, is GAGVSQSPRYKVAKRGQDVALRCDPISGHVSLFWYQQALGQGPEFLTYFQNEAQLDKSGLPSDRFFAERPEGSVSTLKIQRTQQEDSAVYLCASSPTYGQVYEQYFGPGTRLTVT.

This chain joins TRBV6-5 and TRBJ2-7, with 9 bases matching TRBD2. J gave up 4 bases and V 5 bases, and 24 bases lay outside the gene matches. The germline V gene encodes CDR1 MNHEY and CDR2 SVGAGI. This CDR3 has 20 residues. The CDR3 DNA is TGTGCCAGCAGTCCTATCGGGACGAATGAGCGGGAGGCCTTGGCGTACGAGCAGTACTTC. The encoded protein is CASSPIGTNEREALAYEQYF.

This clonotype was counted between two and nine times. The J gene is TRBJ2-1, the V gene TRBV4-1; 8 bases fit TRBD1. J was trimmed by 8 bases and V by 2 bases; bases with no gene match: 5. CDR3 length: 14 residues. Germline V gene data show CDR1 as MGHRA and CDR2 as YSYEKL. CDR3 sequence: CASSQPQGADEQFF. The CDR3 bases are TGCGCCAGCAGCCAACCCCAGGGGGCGGATGAGCAGTTCTTC.

V and J are TRBV12-3 or TRBV12-4 and TRBJ2-2; D is possibly TRBD1 (7 bases). There are 16 residues in the CDR3. V was trimmed by 6 bases and J by 4 bases, leaving 18 bases between them. The DNA of the CDR3 is TGTGCCAGCAGGAAACAGGGGACTGCGAGCACCGGGGAGCTGTTTTTT. This sequence encodes CASRKQGTASTGELFF.

This clonotype was picked up many times. The rearrangement joins TRBV11-3 to TRBJ2-1; possibly TRBD1 for D (7 bases). The ends were cut back, 5 bases at V and 5 bases at J, with 16 bases in the middle. The CDR3 spans 15 residues. The germline V gene encodes CDR1 SGHNT and CDR2 YENEEA. CDR3 residues: CASSPGGDRDNEQFF. The DNA for the CDR3 is TGTGCCAGCAGCCCCGGCGGGGACAGAGACAATGAGCAGTTCTTC.

The chain carries TRBV6-6 and TRBJ1-1; no clear D gene. The CDR3 has 12 residues. Trimming took 10 bases from V and 7 from J, leaving 16 bases between them. From germline, CDR1 is MNHNY and CDR2 SVGAGI (reference sequence). The CDR3 coding sequence is TGTGCCACCCTCATACACACGTATGAAGCTTTCTTT. It specifies CATLIHTYEAFF.

This clonotype was detected only a few times. The CDR3 sequence: CASSHLQETQYF. The CDR3 DNA reads as TGTGCCAGCAGCCACCTCCAAGAGACCCAGTACTTC. V is TRBV7-9 and J is TRBJ2-5, with no clear D. The CDR3 covers 12 residues. Germline assignment: CDR1 SEHNR and CDR2 FQNEAQ (reference sequence). Trimming stripped 5 bases from V and 1 base from J, with 5 bases between.

This clonotype has more than one count but fewer than ten. This chain links TRBV24-1 with TRBJ2-7, with 7 bases lining up with TRBD1. The CDR3 sequence is 13 residues long. With 9 bases clipped from V and 0 bases from J, the junction kept 4 bases outside the gene matches. Germline CDR1 and CDR2: KGHDR and SFDVKD. CDR3 in amino acids: CATGTENSYEQYF. CDR3 DNA sequence: TGTGCCACCGGGACAGAGAACTCCTACGAGCAGTACTTC.

Only a few counts were recorded for this clonotype. J is TRBJ2-2 and V is TRBV7-8, with 8 bases matching TRBD2. This CDR3 comprises 13 residues. Germline assignment: CDR1 SGHVS and CDR2 FQNEAQ. The ends lost 5 bases at V and 6 bases at J; junction bases unmatched: 2. CDR3 sequence: CASSGTSSGELFF. Written as DNA, the CDR3 is TGTGCCAGCAGCGGGACTAGTTCCGGGGAGCTGTTTTTT.

The chain is built from TRBV5-1 and TRBJ2-7, with D perhaps TRBD1 (6 bases). Germline-derived CDR1 and CDR2 are SGHRS and YFSETQ. The germline V and J ends were trimmed by 5 bases and 0 bases, with 18 bases remaining between them. This CDR3 is built from 16 residues. For the CDR3, the DNA is TGCGCCAGCAGTCCAGGTCGGACAGTGACCTCCTACGAGCAGTACTTC. Translating gives CASSPGRTVTSYEQYF.

The sample holds a few counts of this clonotype. The chain links TRBV14 to TRBJ2-1, with 10 bases aligning to TRBD2. This CDR3 is 16 amino acids long. The trim removed 3 bases at V and 5 bases at J, leaving 7 bases unmatched. Germline lookup yields CDR1 SGHDN and CDR2 FVKESK. In DNA form, the CDR3 reads TGTGCCAGCAGCCATGGACTAGCGGTGATTAACAATGAGCAGTTCTTC. Its protein is CASSHGLAVINNEQFF.

The chain combines TRBV7-3 with TRBJ2-1, with D perhaps being TRBD1 or TRBD2 (5 bases each). The V end lost 5 bases, the J end lost 10 bases, and 21 bases lay between the germline ends. Germline V CDR1 and CDR2: SGHTA, FQGTGA. The CDR3 runs 15 residues. The CDR3 DNA sequence: TGTGCCAGCAGCAAAGAGGGGAGAAATATAGGGGAGCAGTTCTTC. Protein sequence: CASSKEGRNIGEQFF.

This clonotype was seen only a few times. This chain joins TRBV9 and TRBJ2-3, with 9 bases identical to TRBD2. V shed 3 bases, J shed 1 base, and the junction held 3 bases outside the gene matches. CDR1 and CDR2 from the germline V gene are SGDLS and YYNGEE. The CDR3 has 15 residues. CDR3 protein: CASSASGDRTDTQYF. In nucleotides, the CDR3 is TGTGCCAGCAGCGCTAGCGGGGATCGCACAGATACGCAGTATTTT.

The gene calls are TRBV9 and TRBJ2-7, with 9 nucleotides matching TRBD2. Germline CDR1 and CDR2: SGDLS and YYNGEE. CDR3 length equals 17 residues. Trimming at V came to 0 bases and at J to 4 bases, leaving 11 bases not matched to a gene. CDR3 coding DNA: TGTGCCAGCAGCGTAGAACCCGTGACTAGCGGAGTATACGAGCAGTACTTC. Protein sequence: CASSVEPVTSGVYEQYF.